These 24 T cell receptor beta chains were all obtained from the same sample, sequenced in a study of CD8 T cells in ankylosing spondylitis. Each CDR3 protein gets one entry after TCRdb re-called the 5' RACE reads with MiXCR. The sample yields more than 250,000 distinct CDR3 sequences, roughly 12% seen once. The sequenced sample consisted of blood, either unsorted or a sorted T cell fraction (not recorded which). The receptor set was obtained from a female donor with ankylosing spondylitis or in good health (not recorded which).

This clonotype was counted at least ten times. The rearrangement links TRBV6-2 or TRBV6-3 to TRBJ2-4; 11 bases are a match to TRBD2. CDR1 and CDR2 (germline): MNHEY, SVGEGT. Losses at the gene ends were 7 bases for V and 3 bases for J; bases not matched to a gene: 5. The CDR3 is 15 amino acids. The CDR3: CASTGTSGFKNIQYF. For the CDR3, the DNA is TGTGCCAGCACCGGGACTAGCGGATTCAAAAACATTCAGTACTTC.

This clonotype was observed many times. The CDR3 is CASSSPRGVYGYTF. Written as DNA, the CDR3 is TGTGCCAGCAGTTCCCCCAGGGGTGTCTATGGCTACACCTTC. The chain employs TRBV28 and TRBJ1-2, with a possible D match to TRBD1 (6 bases). The CDR3 runs 14 residues. Germline V gene data show CDR1 as MDHEN and CDR2 as SYDVKM. Trimming left V 4 bases short and J 4 bases short, with 13 bases between.

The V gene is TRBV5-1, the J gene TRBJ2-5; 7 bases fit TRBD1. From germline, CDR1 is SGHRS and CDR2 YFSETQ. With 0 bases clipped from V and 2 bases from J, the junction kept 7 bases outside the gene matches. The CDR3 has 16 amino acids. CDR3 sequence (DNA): TGCGCCAGCAGCTTGGCCGAGGGGACAGAACAAGAGACCCAGTACTTC. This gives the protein CASSLAEGTEQETQYF.

The CDR3 DNA reads TGCAGTGCACGGGGCTACAATTACAATGAGCAGTTCTTC. Translation: CSARGYNYNEQFF. This rearrangement joins TRBV20-1 to TRBJ2-1, with D possibly called TRBD1 or TRBD2 (5 bases each). Trimming shortened V by 6 bases and J by 4 bases, and 13 bases separated the two germline ends. CDR1 and CDR2 from the germline V gene are DFQATT and SNEGSKA (reference sequence). The CDR3 is 13 residues long.

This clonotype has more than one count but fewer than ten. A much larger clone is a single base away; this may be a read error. CDR3 amino acids: CAGSLRNYEQYF. DNA for the CDR3: TGTGCCGGCAGTTTACGGAACTACGAGCAGTACTTC. The chain couples TRBV12-3 or TRBV12-4 to TRBJ2-7; D gene unclear. The CDR3 runs 12 residues.

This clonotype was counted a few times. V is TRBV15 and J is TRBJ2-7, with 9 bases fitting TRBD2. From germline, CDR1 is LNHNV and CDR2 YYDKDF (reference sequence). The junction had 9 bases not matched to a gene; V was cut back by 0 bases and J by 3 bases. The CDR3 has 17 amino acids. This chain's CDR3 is CATSRDPTGTSFYEQYF. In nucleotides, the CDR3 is TGTGCCACCAGCAGAGACCCAACCGGGACTAGCTTCTACGAGCAGTACTTC. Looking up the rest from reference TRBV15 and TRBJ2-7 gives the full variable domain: DAMVIQNPRYQVTQFGKPVTLSCSQTLNHNVMYWYQQKSSQAPKLLFHYYDKDFNNEADTPDNFQSRRPNTSFCFLDIRSPGLGDTAMYLCATSRDPTGTSFYEQYFGPGTRLTVT.

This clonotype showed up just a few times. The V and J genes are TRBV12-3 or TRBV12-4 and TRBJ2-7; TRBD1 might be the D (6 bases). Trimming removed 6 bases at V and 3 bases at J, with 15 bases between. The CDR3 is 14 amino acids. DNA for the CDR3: TGTGCCAGCAGCCCGGATTACAGGGACTACGAGCAGTACTTC. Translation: CASSPDYRDYEQYF.

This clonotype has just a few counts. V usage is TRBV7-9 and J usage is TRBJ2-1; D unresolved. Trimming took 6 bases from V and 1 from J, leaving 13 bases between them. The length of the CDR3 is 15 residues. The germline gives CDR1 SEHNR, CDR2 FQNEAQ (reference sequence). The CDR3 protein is CASSSLTVSYNEQFF. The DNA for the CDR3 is TGTGCCAGCAGTTCCTTGACCGTTTCCTACAATGAGCAGTTCTTC.

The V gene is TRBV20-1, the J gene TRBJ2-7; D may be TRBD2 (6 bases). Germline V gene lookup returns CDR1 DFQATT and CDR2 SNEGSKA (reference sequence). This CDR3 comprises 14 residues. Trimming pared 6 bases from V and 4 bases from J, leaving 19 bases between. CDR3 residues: CSAHETGTSYEQYF. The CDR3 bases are TGCAGTGCCCATGAAACCGGGACTTCTTACGAGCAGTACTTC.

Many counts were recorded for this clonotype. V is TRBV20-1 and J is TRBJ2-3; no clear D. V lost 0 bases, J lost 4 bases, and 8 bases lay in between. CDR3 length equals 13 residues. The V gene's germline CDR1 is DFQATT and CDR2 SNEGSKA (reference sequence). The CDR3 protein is CSARDRLSDTQYF. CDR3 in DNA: TGCAGTGCTAGAGATCGGCTCTCAGATACGCAGTATTTT.

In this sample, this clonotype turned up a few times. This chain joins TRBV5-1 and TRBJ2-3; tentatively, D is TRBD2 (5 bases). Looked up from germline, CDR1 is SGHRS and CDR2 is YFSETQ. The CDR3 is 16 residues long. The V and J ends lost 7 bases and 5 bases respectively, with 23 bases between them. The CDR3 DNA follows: TGCGCCAGCGGGGTCAGAGCGGCCCCAGGCCTAGATACGCAGTATTTT. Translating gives CASGVRAAPGLDTQYF.

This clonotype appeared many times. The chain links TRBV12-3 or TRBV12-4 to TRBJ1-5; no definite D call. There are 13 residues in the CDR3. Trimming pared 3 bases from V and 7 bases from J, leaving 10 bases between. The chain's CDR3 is CASSLIILQPQHF. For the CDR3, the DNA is TGTGCCAGCAGTTTGATAATACTCCAGCCCCAGCATTTT.

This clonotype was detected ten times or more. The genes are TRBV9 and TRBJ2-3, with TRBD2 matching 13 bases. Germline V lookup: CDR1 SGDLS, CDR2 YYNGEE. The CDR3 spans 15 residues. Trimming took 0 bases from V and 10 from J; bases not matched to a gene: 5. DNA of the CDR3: TGTGCCAGCAGCGTAGGGACTAGCGGGAGTGTACCGCAGTATTTT. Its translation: CASSVGTSGSVPQYF.

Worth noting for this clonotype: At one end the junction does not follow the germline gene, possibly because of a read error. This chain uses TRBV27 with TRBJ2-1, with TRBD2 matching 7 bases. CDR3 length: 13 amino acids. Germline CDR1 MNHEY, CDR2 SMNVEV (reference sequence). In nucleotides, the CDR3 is TGTGCCAGCAGTCAACCTGCAAGCGGGGAGCAGTCCTTC. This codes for CASSQPASGEQSF.

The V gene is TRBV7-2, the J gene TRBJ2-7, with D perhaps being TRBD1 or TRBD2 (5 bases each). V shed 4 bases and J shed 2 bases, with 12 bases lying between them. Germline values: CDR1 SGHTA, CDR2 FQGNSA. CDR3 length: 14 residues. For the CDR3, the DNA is TGTGCCAGCAGCTCCTGGGACGAGACCTACGAGCAGTACTTC. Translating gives CASSSWDETYEQYF.

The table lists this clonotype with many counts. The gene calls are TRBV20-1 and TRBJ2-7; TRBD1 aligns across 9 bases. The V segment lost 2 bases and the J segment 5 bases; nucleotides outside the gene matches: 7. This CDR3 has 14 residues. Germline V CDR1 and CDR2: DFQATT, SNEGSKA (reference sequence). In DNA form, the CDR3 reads TGCAGTGCTAGACCGGGACAGGGTCAACACGAGCAGTACTTC. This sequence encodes CSARPGQGQHEQYF.

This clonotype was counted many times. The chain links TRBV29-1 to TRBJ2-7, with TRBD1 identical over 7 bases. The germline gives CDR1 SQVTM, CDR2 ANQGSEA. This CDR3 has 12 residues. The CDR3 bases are TGCGCCTGGGACAGAAATCTCTACGAGCAGTACTTC. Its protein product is CAWDRNLYEQYF.

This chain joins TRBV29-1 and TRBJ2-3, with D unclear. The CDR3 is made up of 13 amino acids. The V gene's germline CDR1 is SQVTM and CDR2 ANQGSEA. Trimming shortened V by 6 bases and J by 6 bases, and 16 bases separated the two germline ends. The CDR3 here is CSVRRLLTDTQYF. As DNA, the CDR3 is TGCAGCGTCAGACGTCTTTTAACGGATACGCAGTATTTT.

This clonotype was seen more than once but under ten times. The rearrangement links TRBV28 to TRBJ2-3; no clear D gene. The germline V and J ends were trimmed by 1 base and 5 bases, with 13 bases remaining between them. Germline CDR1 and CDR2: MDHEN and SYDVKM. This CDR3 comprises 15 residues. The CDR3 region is CASSLLYPIQDTQYF. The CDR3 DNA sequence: TGTGCCAGCAGTTTATTATACCCCATCCAAGATACGCAGTATTTT.

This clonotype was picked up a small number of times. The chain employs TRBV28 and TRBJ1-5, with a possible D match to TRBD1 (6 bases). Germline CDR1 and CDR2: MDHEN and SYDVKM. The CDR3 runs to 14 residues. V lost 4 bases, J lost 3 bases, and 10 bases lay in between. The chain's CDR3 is CASSSWTDNQPQHF. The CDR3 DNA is TGTGCCAGCAGTTCCTGGACAGACAATCAGCCCCAGCATTTT. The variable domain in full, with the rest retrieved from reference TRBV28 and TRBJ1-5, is DVKVTQSSRYLVKRTGEKVFLECVQDMDHENMFWYRQDPGLGLRLIYFSYDVKMKEKGDIPEGYSVSREKKERFSLILESASTNQTSMYLCASSSWTDNQPQHFGDGTRLSIL.

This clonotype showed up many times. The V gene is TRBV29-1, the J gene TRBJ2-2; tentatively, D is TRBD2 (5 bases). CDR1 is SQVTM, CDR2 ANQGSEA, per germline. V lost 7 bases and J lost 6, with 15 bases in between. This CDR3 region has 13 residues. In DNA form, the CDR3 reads TGCAGCGCCCCTCGGGGAGTCTCCGGGGAGCTGTTTTTT. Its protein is CSAPRGVSGELFF.

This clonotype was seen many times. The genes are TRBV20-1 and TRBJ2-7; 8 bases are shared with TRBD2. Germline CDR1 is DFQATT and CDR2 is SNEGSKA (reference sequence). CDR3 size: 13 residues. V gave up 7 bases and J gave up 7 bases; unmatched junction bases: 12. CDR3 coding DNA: TGCAGTGGTGTCGACGGGAGGGTTGTAGAGCAGTACTTC. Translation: CSGVDGRVVEQYF.

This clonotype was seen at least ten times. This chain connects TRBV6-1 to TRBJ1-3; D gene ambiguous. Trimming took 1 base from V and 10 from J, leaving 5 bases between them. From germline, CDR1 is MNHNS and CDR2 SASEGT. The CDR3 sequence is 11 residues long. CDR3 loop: CASSEGVTIYF. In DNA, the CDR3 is TGTGCCAGCAGTGAAGGAGTTACCATATATTTT.

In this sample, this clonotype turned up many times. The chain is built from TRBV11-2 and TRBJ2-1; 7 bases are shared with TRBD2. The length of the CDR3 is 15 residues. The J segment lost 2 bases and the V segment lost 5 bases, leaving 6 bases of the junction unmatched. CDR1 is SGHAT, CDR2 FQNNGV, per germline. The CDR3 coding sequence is TGTGCCAGCAGCCGGGGACTATCGCCCTACAATGAGCAGTTCTTC. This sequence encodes CASSRGLSPYNEQFF.